Shown below are 6 T cell receptor beta chains from a single sample sequenced in a study of blood T cell repertoires in COVID-19. Assay used: immunoSEQ multiplex PCR; TCRdb lists only in-frame clones, some missing. Here the sample spans hundreds of thousands of clones, about nine tenths being singletons. Material for sequencing was peripheral blood. Every receptor here comes from a woman in her twenties or thirties with COVID-19, enrolled during active disease.

The chain has TRBV9 and TRBJ2-3, with 7 positions matching TRBD2. The junction had 17 bases not matched to a gene; V was cut back by 4 bases and J by 3 bases. The CDR3 is 18 residues long. Germline CDR1 SGDLS, CDR2 YYNGEE. The CDR3 here is CASSPRGSSGSLTDTQYF. The CDR3 DNA sequence: TGTGCCAGCAGCCCCCGGGGGTCTAGCGGCAGTCTTACAGATACGCAGTATTTT.

This sequence joins TRBV2 and TRBJ2-5; D is uncertain. The CDR3 has 11 amino acids. Germline CDR1 reads SNHLY; CDR2 reads FYNNEI. V lost 6 bases to trimming and J lost 7 bases, with 9 bases between them. The CDR3 DNA sequence: TGTGCCAGCAGCTTAGCTGGGACCCAGTACTTC. The encoded protein is CASSLAGTQYF.

The chain joins TRBV28 to TRBJ2-5; 12 bases agree with TRBD1. V trimming: 6 bases; J trimming: 7 bases; junction bases outside the gene matches: 9. Germline CDR1 MDHEN, CDR2 SYDVKM. CDR3 size: 15 residues. The CDR3 reads CASSAGTGGGGTQYF. The CDR3 bases are TGTGCCAGCAGCGCAGGGACAGGGGGCGGAGGGACCCAGTACTTC.

The chain has TRBV5-1 and TRBJ2-5, with TRBD2 identical over 7 bases. The CDR3 is 15 amino acids. J lost 2 bases, V lost 4 bases, and 8 bases had no gene match. Per the germline V gene, CDR1 is SGHRS and CDR2 is YFSETQ. The CDR3 DNA follows: TGCGCCAGCAGCCGGAATCTAGCGGCACAAGAGACCCAGTACTTC. Protein sequence: CASSRNLAAQETQYF.

There are a few counts of this clone. The chain couples TRBV27 to TRBJ2-5; tentatively, D is TRBD1 (5 bases). V was clipped by 2 bases and J by 0 bases, with 10 bases between them. CDR1 is MNHEY, CDR2 SMNVEV, per germline (reference sequence). This CDR3 has 15 amino acids. The CDR3 region is CASSLGAMYQETQYF. The CDR3 DNA is TGTGCCAGCAGTTTAGGGGCCATGTACCAAGAGACCCAGTACTTC.

The V call is TRBV7-2, the J call TRBJ1-3, with 9 bases lining up with TRBD1. Germline trimming cut 2 bases from V and 6 bases from J; bases unmatched to any gene: 5. Germline V lookup: CDR1 SGHTA, CDR2 FQGNSA. The length of the CDR3 is 15 residues. Here the CDR3 reads CASSLIGQGLNTIYF. The CDR3 DNA sequence: TGTGCCAGCAGCTTAATCGGACAGGGGTTAAACACCATATATTTT.